This T cell receptor (beta chain) was captured by sequencing in a study of cytomegalovirus exposure and HLA in healthy donors. Study outcomes and limitations: As immune exposure information, only CMV serostatus was available.

The PCR employed 60 Vbeta primers together with 13 Jbeta primers. Produced via immunoSEQ multiplex PCR; TCRdb's table is partial and in-frame only. The sample shows more than 130,000 clones, and about 2.5% sits with its ten largest clones. Comments on this clone: Its antigen is not known.

The sample comprised PBMCs. This clonotype originated in a man aged 40-49 years in good health and CMV-seronegative.

The CDR3 coding sequence is TGTGCCAGCAGCTCACAGGAGCTGCCTCGTCAGCCCCAGCATTTT. As protein: CASSSQELPRQPQHF. The chain recombines TRBV7-2 with TRBJ1-5; weak D call: TRBD1 (5 bases). Germline assignment: CDR1 SGHTA and CDR2 FQGNSA. This CDR3 spans 15 amino acids. Trimming removed 4 bases from V and 6 bases from J, with 16 bases in between.